This T cell receptor beta chain was identified during a study of T cell responses to AZD1222 COVID-19 vaccine (dated by TCRdb to the early 2020s). Context from the whole study: AZD1222 recipients whose second dose came at about 4 weeks and those whose second dose came at about 12 weeks were combined into one group, since spike-specific TCR depth and breadth did not differ between the two schedules. A total of 230 to 250 trial participants underwent TCR sequencing, of whom 207 received two doses of AZD1222 and about 26 received two doses of the MenACWY control vaccine. Trial participants were enrolled into age subgroups of 18-55, 56-69 and 70-plus years, which contained around 150, 28 and 57 TCR-sequenced participants, respectively.

The CDR3 regions of human TCRbeta chains were subjected to immunosequencing. For the original study's pipeline: TCRs in the repertoires were matched against a reference library of SARS-CoV-2-specific TCRs that had been generated with the MIRA antigen-specificity platform. Breadth was defined as the fraction of unique TCRs that were SARS-CoV-2-associated. Depth was defined as the fraction of total T cells that were SARS-CoV-2-associated. Each spike-specific TCR was assigned to its reactive spike region and to a CD4 or CD8 class using the MIRA data. Log10-transformed breadth and depth values were compared by one-way ANOVA with Sidak's multiple comparisons tests. TCRdb took over this immuneACCESS table, retaining in-frame rearrangements with V and J assigned. Such tables are incomplete; in checked studies, under half of the missing clones stem from an unresolved V gene, and the remainder is unexplained. Clone size and the V and J calls come from that table; the DNA yielded D and trimming. Counted in this sample were 150,000 or so clones; 90% of them appeared once. Roughly 7.2% of the sample rests with the top ten.

The label giving this sample's time point can be read as: baseline before first vaccination. Vaccinee samples were obtained from the UK trials COV001 and COV002, which included a single-blind randomized controlled phase 2/3 trial of AZD1222 (ChAdOx1 nCoV-19) in healthy adults. For TCRbeta chain sequencing, PBMC samples were collected from trial participants at day 0 and at day 28 after the second dose. A word on this clone: No antigen is known for it. No much larger clonotype is one base removed from it; base qualities were not supplied.

CDR1 and CDR2, per the germline V gene, are SGHTS and YDEGEE. Clipping removes 4 bases from V and 7 bases from J, with 7 as the unmatched junction base count. The CDR3 goes from the cysteine to the phenylalanine over 14 residues. Solely the CDR3 DNA is kept, with 42 bases framed from the first base. Points the paper makes about the study in general: Reportedly, almost half of the unique spike-specific TCRs recognized epitopes lying outside the regions that are mutated in the B.1.351 and B.1.1.7 variants. Conclusions about previously exposed vaccinees are limited because only six or seven AZD1222 recipients were SARS-CoV-2 seropositive at baseline. The 56-69-year group was small, and its depth increase did not reach significance, likely because of low power. Participants were mostly white British, with more females than males. The authors suggested clonal diversity may have been underestimated. Spike-specific TCR breadth and depth rose significantly after two AZD1222 doses compared with day 0 and with MenACWY recipients. Because no samples from the day 14 peak response were available, repertoires could be characterized only after the peak T cell response. The whole spike protein was spanned by vaccine-associated CD4 TCRs, and dominant responses were seen in regions 160-218 and 743-854.

Sequences were derived from peripheral blood, sampled on day 0 of AZD1222 vaccination. The V and J segments used are TRBV5-8 and TRBJ1-4, with 7 central nucleotides matching TRBD1. This TCR derives from an adult in good health. The DNA sequence is as follows: TGTGCCAGCAGCCCCAGGGGGGGGAGTGAAAAACTGTTTTTT. This yields the protein CASSPRGGSEKLFF.